This note documents a single T cell receptor (beta chain) sequence. The repertoire was sequenced with immunoSEQ multiplex PCR; TCRdb's copy has only in-frame clones and lacks some. The table has some 60,000 clones, 71% seen once. The sample is drawn from a study of T cell clones after liver transplantation. Study information: Third-party-reactive TCRbeta sequences from pre-transplant mixed lymphocyte reactions served as antigen-independent comparators.

The sequence came from a human donor who received a liver transplant. The sample was CD4+ T cells from blood, taken before liver transplant.

DNA for the CDR3: TGTGCCAGCAGCTTATCCCAGGCCGGGGAGCTGTTTTTT. Its translation is CASSLSQAGELFF. The chain recombines TRBV11-3 with TRBJ2-2; D is uncertain. The CDR3 is made up of 13 amino acids. Per germline, CDR1 SGHNT and CDR2 YENEEA. The ends were cut back, 2 bases at V and 6 bases at J, with 7 bases in the middle.